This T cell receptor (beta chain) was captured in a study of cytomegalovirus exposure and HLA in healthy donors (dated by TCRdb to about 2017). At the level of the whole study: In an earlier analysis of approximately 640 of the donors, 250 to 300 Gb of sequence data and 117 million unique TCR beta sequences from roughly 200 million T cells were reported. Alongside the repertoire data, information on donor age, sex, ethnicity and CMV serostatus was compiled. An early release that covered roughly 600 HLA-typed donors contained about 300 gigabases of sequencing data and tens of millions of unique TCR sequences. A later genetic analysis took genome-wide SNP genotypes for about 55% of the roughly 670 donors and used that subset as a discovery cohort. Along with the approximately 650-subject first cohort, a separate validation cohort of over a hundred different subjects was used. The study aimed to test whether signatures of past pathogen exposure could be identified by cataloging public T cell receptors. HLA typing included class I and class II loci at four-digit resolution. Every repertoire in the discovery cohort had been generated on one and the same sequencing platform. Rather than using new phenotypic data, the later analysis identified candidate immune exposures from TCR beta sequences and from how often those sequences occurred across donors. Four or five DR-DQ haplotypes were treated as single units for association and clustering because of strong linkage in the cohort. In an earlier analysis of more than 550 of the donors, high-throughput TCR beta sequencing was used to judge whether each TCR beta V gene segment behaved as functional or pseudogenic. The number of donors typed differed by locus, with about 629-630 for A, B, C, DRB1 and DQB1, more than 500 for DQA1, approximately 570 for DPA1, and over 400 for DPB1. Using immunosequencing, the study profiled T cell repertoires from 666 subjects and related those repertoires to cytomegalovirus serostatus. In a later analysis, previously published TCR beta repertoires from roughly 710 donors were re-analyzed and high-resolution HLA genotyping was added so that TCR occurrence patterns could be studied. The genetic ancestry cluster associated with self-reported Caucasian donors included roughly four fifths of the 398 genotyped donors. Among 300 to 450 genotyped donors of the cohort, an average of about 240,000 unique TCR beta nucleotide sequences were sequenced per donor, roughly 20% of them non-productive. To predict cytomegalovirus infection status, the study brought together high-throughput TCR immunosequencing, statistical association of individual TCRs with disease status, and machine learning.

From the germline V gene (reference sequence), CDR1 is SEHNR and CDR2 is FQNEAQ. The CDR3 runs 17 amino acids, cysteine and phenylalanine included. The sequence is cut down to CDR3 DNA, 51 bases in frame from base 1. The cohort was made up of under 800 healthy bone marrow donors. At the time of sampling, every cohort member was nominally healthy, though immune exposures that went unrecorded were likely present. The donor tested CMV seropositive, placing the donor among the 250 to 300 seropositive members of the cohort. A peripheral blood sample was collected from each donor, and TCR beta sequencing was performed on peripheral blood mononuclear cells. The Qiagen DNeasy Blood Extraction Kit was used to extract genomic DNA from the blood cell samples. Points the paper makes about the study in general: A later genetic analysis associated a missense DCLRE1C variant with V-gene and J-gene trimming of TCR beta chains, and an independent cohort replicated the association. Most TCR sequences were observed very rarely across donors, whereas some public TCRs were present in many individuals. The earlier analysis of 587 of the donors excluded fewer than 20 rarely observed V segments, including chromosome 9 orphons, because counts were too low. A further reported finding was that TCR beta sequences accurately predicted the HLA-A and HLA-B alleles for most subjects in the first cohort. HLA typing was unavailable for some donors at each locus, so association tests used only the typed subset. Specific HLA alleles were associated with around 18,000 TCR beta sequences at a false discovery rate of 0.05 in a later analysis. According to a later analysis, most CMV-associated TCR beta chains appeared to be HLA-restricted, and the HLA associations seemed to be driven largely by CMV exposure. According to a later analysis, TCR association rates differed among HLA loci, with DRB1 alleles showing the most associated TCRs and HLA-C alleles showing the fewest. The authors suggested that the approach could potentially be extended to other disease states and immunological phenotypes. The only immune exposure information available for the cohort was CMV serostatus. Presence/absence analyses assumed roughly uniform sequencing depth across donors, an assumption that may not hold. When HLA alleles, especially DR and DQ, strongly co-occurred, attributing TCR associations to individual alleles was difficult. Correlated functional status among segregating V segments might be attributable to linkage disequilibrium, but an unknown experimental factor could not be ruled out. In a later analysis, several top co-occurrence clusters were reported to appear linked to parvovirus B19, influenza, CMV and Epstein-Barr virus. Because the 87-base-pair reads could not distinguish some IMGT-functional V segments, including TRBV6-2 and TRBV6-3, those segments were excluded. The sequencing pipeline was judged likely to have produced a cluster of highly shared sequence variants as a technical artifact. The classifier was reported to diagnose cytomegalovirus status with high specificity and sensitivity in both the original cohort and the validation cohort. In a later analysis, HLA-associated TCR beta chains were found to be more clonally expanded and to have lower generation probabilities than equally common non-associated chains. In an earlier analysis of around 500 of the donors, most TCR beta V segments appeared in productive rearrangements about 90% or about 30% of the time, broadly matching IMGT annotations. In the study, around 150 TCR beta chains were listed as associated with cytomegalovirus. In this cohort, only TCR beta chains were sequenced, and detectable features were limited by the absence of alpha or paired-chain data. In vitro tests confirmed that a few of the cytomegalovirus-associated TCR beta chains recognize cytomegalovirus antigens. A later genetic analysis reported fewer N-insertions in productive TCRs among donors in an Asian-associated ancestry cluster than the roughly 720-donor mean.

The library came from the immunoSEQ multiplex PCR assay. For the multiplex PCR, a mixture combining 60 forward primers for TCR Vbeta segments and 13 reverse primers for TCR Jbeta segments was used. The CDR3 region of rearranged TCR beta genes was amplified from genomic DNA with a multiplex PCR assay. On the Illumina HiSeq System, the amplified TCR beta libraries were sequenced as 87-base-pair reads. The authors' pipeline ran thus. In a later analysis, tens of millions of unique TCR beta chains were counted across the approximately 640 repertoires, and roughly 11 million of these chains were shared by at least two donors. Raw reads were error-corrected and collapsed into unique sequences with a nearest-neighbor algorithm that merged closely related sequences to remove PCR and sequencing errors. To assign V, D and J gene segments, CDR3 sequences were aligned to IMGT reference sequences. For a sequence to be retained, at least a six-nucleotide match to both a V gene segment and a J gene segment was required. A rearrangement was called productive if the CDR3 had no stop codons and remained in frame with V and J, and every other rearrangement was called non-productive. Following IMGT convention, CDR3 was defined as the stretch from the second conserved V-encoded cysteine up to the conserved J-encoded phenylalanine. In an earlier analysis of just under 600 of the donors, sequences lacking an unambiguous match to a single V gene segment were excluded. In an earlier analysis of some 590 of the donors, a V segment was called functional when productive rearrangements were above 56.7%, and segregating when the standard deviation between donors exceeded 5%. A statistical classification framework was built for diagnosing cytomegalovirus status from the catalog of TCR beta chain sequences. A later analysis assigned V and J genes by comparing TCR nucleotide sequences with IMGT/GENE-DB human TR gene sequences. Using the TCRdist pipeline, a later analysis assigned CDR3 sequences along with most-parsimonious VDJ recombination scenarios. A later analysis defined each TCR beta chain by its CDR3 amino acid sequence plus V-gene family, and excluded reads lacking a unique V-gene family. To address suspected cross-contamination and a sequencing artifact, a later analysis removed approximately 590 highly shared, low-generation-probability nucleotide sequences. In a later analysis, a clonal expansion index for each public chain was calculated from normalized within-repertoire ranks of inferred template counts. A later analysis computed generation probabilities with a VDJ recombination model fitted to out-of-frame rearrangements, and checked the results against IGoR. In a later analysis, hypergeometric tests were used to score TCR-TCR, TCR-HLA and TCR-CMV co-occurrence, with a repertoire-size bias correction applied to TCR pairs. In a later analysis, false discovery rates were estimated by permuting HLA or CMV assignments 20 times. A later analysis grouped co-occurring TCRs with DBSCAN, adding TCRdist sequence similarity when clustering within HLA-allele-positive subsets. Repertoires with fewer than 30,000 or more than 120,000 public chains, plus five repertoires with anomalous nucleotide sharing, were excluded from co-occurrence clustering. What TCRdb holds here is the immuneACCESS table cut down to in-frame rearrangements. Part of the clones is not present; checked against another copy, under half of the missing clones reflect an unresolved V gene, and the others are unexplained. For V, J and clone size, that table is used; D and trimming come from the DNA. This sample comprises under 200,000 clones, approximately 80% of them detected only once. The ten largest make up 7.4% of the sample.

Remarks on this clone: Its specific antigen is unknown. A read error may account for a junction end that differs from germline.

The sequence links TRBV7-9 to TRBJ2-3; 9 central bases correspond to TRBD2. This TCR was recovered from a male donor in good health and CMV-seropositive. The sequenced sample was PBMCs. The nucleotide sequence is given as TGTTCCAGCAGCTTAGATCTAGCGGGGAAGGCGACAGATACGCAGTATTTT. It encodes CSSSLDLAGKATDTQYF.